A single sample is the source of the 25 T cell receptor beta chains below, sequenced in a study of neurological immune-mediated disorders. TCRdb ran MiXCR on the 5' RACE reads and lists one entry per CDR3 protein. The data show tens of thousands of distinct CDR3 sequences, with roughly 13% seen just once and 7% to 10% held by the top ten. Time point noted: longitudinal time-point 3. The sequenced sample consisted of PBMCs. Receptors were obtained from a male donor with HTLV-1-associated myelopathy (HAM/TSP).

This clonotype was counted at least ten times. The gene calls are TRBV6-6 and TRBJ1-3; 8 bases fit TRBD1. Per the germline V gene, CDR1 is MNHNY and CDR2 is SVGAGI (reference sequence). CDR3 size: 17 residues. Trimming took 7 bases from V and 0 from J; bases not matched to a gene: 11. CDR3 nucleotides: TGTGCCAGCAACCCAGGGGGCCGTCCAGGCTCTGGAAACACCATATATTTT. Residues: CASNPGGRPGSGNTIYF.

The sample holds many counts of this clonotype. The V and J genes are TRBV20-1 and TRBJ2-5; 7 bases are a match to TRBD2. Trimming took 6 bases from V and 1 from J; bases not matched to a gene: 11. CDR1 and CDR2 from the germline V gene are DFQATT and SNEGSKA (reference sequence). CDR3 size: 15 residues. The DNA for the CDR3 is TGCAGTGCCCCAACCTTTAGCGGGTCCCAAGAGACCCAGTACTTC. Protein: CSAPTFSGSQETQYF.

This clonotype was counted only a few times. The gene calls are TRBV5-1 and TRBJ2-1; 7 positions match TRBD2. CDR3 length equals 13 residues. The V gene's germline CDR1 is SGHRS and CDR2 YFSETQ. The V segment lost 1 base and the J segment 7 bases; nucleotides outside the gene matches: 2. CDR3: CASSLWGGNEQFF. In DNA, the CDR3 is TGCGCCAGCAGCTTGTGGGGGGGGAATGAGCAGTTCTTC.

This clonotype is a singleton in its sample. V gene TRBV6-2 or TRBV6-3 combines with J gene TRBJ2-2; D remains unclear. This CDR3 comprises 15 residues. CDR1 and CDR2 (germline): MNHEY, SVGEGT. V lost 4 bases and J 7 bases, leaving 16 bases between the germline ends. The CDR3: CASSSRQRYNGELFF. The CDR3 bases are TGTGCCAGCAGTTCGAGACAACGATACAACGGGGAGCTGTTTTTT.

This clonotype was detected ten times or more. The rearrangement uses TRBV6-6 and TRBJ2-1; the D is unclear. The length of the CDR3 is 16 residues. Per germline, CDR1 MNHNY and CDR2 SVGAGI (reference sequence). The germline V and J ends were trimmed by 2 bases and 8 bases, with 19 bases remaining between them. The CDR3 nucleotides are TGTGCCAGCAGTTACGATGGCACCCTGGCTGGCGATGAGCAGTTCTTC. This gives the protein CASSYDGTLAGDEQFF.

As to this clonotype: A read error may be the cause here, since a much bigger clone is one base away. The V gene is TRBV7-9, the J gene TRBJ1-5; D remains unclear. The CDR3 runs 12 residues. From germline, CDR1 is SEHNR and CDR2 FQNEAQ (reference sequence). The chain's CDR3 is CAGSEGNKPQHF. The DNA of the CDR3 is TGTGCCGGTAGCGAGGGCAATAAGCCCCAGCATTTT. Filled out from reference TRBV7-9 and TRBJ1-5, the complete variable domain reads DTGVSQNPRHKITKRGQNVTFRCDPISEHNRLYWYRQTLGQGPEFLTYFQNEAQLEKSRLLSDRFSAERPKGSFSTLEIQRTEQGDSAMYLCAGSEGNKPQHFGDGTRLSIL.

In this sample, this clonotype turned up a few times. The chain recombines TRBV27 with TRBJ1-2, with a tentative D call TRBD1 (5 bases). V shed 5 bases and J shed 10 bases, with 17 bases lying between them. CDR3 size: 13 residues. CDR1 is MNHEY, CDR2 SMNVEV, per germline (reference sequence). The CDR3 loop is CASSGPGRIVYTF. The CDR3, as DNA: TGTGCCAGCAGTGGCCCGGGACGAATCGTCTACACCTTC.

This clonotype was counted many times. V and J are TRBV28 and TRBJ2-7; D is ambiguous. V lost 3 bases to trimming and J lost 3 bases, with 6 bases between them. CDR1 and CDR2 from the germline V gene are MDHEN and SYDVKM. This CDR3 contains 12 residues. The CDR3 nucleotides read TGTGCCAGCAGTTTTTCCTACTACGAGCAGTACTTC. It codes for CASSFSYYEQYF.

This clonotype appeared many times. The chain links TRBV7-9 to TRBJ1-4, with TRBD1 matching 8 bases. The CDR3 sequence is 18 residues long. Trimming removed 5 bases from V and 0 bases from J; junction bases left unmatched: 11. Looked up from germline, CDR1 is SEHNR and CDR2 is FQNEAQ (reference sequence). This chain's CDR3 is CASSPRTGTGATNEKLFF. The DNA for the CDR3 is TGTGCCAGCAGCCCCCGGACAGGGACAGGTGCAACTAATGAAAAACTGTTTTTT.

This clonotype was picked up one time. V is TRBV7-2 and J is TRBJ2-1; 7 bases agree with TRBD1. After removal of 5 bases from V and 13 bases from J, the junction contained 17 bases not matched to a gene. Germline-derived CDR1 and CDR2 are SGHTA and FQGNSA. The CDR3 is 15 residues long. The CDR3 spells CASSRQGQSYNYQFF. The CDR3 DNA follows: TGTGCCAGCAGCCGACAGGGACAGTCCTACAATTATCAGTTCTTC.

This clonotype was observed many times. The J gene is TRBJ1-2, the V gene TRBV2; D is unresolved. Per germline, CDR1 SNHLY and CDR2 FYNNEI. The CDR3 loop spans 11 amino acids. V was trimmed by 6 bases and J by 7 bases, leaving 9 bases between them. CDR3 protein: CASSPSAGYTF. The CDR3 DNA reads TGTGCCAGCAGCCCCAGTGCTGGCTACACCTTC.

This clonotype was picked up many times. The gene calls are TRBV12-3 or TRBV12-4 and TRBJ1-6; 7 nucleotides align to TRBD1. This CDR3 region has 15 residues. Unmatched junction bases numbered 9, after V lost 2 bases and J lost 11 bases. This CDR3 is CASSLRAGGETPLHF. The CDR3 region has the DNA TGTGCCAGCAGTTTACGGGCAGGGGGTGAGACACCCCTCCACTTT.

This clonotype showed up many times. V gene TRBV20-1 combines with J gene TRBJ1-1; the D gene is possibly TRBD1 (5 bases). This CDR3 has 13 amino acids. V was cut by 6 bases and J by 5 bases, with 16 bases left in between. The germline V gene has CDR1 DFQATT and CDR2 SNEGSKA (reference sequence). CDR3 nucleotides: TGCAGTGCCCCCGTGGGGGGGAAAACTGAAGCTTTCTTT. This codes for CSAPVGGKTEAFF.

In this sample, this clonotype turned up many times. The CDR3 region has the DNA TGTGCCAGCAGTTTTGCAGGGGCGAACACCATATATTTT. Residues: CASSFAGANTIYF. The rearrangement joins TRBV27 to TRBJ1-3, with D possibly matching TRBD1 (6 bases). The germline V gene has CDR1 MNHEY and CDR2 SMNVEV (reference sequence). This CDR3 region has 13 residues. Deletions cut 3 bases from V and 7 bases from J, with 10 bases between.

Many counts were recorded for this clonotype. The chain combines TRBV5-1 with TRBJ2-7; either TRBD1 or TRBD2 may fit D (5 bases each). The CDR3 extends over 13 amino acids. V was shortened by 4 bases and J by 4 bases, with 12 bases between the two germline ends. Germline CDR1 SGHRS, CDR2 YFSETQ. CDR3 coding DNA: TGCGCCAGCAGCCCCGGGAAGGGGTACGAGCAGTACTTC. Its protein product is CASSPGKGYEQYF.

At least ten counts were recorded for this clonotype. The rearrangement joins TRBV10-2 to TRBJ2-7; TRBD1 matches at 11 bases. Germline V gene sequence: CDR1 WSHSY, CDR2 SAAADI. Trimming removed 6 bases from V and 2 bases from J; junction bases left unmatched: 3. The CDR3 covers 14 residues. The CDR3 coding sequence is TGCGCCAGCAGGGGACAGGGGGGAGCCTACGAGCAGTACTTC. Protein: CASRGQGGAYEQYF.

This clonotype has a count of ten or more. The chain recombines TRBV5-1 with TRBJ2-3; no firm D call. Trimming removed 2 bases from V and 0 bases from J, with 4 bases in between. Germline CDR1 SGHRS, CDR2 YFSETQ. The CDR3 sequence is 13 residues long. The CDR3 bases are TGCGCCAGCAGCTTCGGGAGCACAGATACGCAGTATTTT. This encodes CASSFGSTDTQYF.

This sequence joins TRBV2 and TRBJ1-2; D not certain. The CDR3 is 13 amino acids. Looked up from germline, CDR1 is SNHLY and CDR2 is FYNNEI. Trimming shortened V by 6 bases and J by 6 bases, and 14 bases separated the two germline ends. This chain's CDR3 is CASSVQPGNGYTF. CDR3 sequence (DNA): TGTGCCAGCAGCGTACAACCAGGCAATGGCTACACCTTC.

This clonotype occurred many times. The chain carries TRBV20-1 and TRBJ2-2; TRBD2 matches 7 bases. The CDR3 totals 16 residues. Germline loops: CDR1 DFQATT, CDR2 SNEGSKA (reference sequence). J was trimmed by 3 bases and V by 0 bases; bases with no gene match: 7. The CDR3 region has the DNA TGCAGTGCTAGAGATAGGACTAGGGAACACACCGGGGAGCTGTTTTTT. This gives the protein CSARDRTREHTGELFF.

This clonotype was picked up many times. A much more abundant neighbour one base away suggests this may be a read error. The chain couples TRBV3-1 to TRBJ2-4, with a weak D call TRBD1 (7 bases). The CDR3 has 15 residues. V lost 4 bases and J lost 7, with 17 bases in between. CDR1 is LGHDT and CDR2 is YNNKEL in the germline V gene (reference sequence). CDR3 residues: CASSLLAGQWNIQYF. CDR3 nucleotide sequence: TGTGCCAGCAGCCTCCTGGCGGGACAGTGGAACATTCAGTACTTC. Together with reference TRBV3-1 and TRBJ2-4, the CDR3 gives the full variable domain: DTAVSQTPKYLVTQMGNDKSIKCEQNLGHDTMYWYKQDSKKFLKIMFSYNNKELIINETVPNRFSPKSPDKAHLNLHINSLELGDSAVYFCASSLLAGQWNIQYFGAGTRLSVL.

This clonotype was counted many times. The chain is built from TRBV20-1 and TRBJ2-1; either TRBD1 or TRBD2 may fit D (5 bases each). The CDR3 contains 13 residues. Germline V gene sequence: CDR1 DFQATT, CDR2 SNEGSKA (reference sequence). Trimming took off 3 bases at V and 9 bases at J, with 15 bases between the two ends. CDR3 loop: CSASRGPASEQFF. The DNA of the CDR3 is TGCAGTGCTAGCCGGGGCCCAGCATCTGAGCAGTTCTTC.

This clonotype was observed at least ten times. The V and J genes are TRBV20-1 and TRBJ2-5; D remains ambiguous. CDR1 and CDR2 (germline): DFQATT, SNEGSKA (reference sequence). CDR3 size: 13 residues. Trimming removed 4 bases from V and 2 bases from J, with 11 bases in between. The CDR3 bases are TGCAGTGCTAAGACACCACCGCAAGAGACCCAGTACTTC. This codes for CSAKTPPQETQYF.

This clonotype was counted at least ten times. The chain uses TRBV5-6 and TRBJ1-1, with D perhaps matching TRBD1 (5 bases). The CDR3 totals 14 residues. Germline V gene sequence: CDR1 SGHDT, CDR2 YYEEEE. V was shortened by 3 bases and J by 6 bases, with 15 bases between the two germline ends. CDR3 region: CASSYRGGSAEAFF. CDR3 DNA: TGTGCCAGCAGCTATCGGGGGGGTAGCGCTGAAGCTTTCTTT.

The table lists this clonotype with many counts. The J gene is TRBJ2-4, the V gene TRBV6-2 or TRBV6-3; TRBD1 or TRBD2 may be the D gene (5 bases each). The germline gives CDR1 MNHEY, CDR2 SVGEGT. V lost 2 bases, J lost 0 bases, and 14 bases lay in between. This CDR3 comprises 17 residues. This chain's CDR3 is CASSYGRGLLAKNIQYF. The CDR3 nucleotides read TGTGCCAGCAGTTACGGCCGGGGCCTCCTAGCCAAAAACATTCAGTACTTC.

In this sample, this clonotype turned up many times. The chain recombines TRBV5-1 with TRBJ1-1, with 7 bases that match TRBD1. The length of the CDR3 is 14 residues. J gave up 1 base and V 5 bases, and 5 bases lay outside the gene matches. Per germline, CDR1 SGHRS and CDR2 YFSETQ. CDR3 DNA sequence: TGCGCCAGCAGTCCGGGACAGAGGAACACTGAAGCTTTCTTT. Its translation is CASSPGQRNTEAFF.